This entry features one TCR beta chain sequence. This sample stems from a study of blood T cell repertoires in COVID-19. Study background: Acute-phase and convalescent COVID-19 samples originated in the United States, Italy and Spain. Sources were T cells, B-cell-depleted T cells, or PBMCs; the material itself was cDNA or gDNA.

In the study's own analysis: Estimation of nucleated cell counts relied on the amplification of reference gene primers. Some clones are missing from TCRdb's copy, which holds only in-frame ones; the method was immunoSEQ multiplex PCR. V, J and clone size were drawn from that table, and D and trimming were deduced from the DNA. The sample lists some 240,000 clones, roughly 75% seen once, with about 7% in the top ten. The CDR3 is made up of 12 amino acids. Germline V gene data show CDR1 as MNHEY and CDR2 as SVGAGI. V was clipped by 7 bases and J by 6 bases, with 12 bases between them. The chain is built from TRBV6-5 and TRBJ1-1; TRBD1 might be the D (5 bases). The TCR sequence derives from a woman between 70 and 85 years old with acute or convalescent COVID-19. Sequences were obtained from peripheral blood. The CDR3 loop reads CASNPGRSEAFF. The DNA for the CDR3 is TGTGCCAGCAACCCAGGGAGGTCTGAAGCTTTCTTT.